Below, 9 T cell receptor beta chains from the same sample are listed, as sequenced in a study of Graves' ophthalmopathy and Graves' hyperthyroidism. Transcripts of RNA were the source for amplifying TCR beta CDR3 regions. HTBI primers served in a first-round RT-PCR, which a second-round multiplex PCR followed. TCRdb analysed the multiplex PCR reads with MiXCR anew, one entry per CDR3 protein. Of about 550,000 distinct CDR3 sequences listed, about 35% were seen once; the top ten hold about 4.2%. Sequencing input: peripheral blood or thyroid tissue (not recorded which). The receptors derive from an adult man with Graves' hyperthyroidism.

This clonotype was observed a few times. The V call is TRBV7-9, the J call TRBJ2-5; no firm D call. The CDR3 runs 14 residues. Germline values: CDR1 SEHNR, CDR2 FQNEAQ (reference sequence). Trimming pared 6 bases from V and 9 bases from J, leaving 20 bases between. CDR3 coding DNA: TGTGCCAGCAGTTTATTCCGAAGCCCGGAGCCCCAGTACTTC. This gives the protein CASSLFRSPEPQYF.

The chain uses TRBV29-1 and TRBJ2-7; D not certain. V shed 8 bases and J shed 0 bases, with 14 bases lying between them. Looked up from germline, CDR1 is SQVTM and CDR2 is ANQGSEA. This CDR3 region has 13 residues. In nucleotides, the CDR3 is TGCAGCTTAGGTCCACCGAGCTCCTACGAGCAGTACTTC. Amino acids: CSLGPPSSYEQYF.

This chain joins TRBV6-6 and TRBJ1-2; possible D gene TRBD1, 6 bases. Germline assignment: CDR1 MNHNY and CDR2 SVGAGI (reference sequence). The CDR3 covers 14 residues. Between the trimmed V and J ends, which lost 2 bases and 6 bases, there was a span of 13 bases. The CDR3 reads CASSYGPGGDGYTF. CDR3 DNA: TGTGCCAGCAGTTACGGTCCGGGGGGCGATGGCTACACCTTC.

This clonotype was observed many times. This chain joins TRBV9 and TRBJ2-5; TRBD2 agrees at 10 bases. This CDR3 is 15 amino acids long. The J segment lost 5 bases and the V segment lost 4 bases, leaving 8 bases of the junction unmatched. Per the germline V gene, CDR1 is SGDLS and CDR2 is YYNGEE. In DNA form, the CDR3 reads TGTGCCAGCAGCCCGCGAGCGGGGGGGCCTGAGACCCAGTACTTC. Amino acids: CASSPRAGGPETQYF.

The chain is built from TRBV29-1 and TRBJ2-5, with D possibly TRBD2 on 5 matching bases. This CDR3 region has 12 residues. The ends were cut back, 4 bases at V and 9 bases at J, with 15 bases in the middle. CDR1 is SQVTM and CDR2 is ANQGSEA in the germline V gene. The CDR3 DNA follows: TGCAGCGTTGGAGGAGGAGATCAGCCCCAGTACTTC. This encodes CSVGGGDQPQYF.

This clonotype has a count of ten or more. The chain carries TRBV19 and TRBJ1-6; the D is unclear. V lost 6 bases and J lost 0, with 6 bases in between. The CDR3 has 14 residues. Germline V gene sequence: CDR1 LNHDA, CDR2 SQIVND (reference sequence). The CDR3 DNA reads TGTGCCAGTAGCGAGAGCTCCTATAATTCACCCCTCCACTTT. Encoded protein: CASSESSYNSPLHF.

The V gene is TRBV7-9, the J gene TRBJ2-7, with D maybe TRBD2 (7 bases). The CDR3 covers 15 residues. Per germline, CDR1 SEHNR and CDR2 FQNEAQ (reference sequence). Trimming stripped 3 bases from V and 3 bases from J, with 15 bases between. CDR3: CASSFRGGGGYEQYF. Here the CDR3 DNA reads TGTGCCAGCAGCTTCCGCGGAGGGGGGGGCTACGAGCAGTACTTC.

This clonotype was detected only a few times. This chain's CDR3 is CASKPRTGLQETQYF. CDR3 sequence (DNA): TGTGCCAGCAAGCCAAGGACAGGGCTCCAAGAGACCCAGTACTTC. This chain uses TRBV2 with TRBJ2-5; 8 bases align to TRBD1. Germline CDR1 reads SNHLY; CDR2 reads FYNNEI. CDR3 length: 15 residues. V dropped 7 bases and J dropped 1; count of bases not matched to a gene: 8.

There are many counts of this clonotype. The rearrangement links TRBV29-1 to TRBJ1-1; no definite D call. This CDR3 has 11 amino acids. Trimming took off 4 bases at V and 6 bases at J, with 9 bases between the two ends. Germline values: CDR1 SQVTM, CDR2 ANQGSEA. This CDR3 reads CSVVRSPEAFF. The CDR3 region has the DNA TGCAGCGTTGTTAGGTCTCCTGAAGCTTTCTTT.